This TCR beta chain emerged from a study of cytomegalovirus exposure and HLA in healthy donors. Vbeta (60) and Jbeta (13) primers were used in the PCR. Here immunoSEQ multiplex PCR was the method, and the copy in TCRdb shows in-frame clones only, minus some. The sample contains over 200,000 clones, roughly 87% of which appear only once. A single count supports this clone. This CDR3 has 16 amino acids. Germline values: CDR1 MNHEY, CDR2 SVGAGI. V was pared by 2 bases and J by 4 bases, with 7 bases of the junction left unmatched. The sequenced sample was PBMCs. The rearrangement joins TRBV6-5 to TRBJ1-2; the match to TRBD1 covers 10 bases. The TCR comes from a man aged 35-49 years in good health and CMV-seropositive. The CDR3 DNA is TGTGCCAGCAGTTACGCGGGACAGGGGAGTTTCTATGGCTACACCTTC. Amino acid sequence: CASSYAGQGSFYGYTF.